This entry features one TCR beta chain sequence. This record belongs to a study of blood T cell repertoires in COVID-19. Study-wide context: Some COVID-19 samples were acute and others convalescent; all came from the United States, Italy and Spain. T cells, B-cell-depleted T cells, or PBMCs provided the cDNA or gDNA that served as material.

Per the original methods: By means of reference gene primer amplification, nucleated cell counts were estimated. TCRdb's table, derived via immunoSEQ multiplex PCR, lists solely in-frame clones and lacks some. V and J calls and clone size come straight from that table; D and trimming were deduced from the DNA. The table lists more than 200,000 clones, around 82% of them singletons. Germline values: CDR1 LGHDT, CDR2 YNNKEL (reference sequence). CDR3 length equals 13 residues. Losses at the gene ends were 4 bases for V and 5 bases for J; bases not matched to a gene: 4. The TCR sequence derives from a man aged 45-65 years with active or convalescent COVID-19. The sequenced sample consisted of peripheral blood. V and J are TRBV3-1 (or the pseudogene TRBV3-2) and TRBJ1-2; 7 bases line up with TRBD1. CDR3 loop: CASSRDSRYGYTF. Written as DNA, the CDR3 is TGTGCCAGCAGCCGGGACAGTAGGTATGGCTACACCTTC.